This TCR beta chain was identified in a study of blood T cell repertoires in COVID-19. Turning to the study itself: Some COVID-19 samples were acute and others convalescent; all came from the United States, Italy and Spain. T cells, B-cell-depleted T cells, or PBMCs provided the cDNA or gDNA that served as material.

In the original processing: Reference gene primers were amplified, and this amplification served to estimate nucleated cell counts. The data were produced by immunoSEQ multiplex PCR, yet TCRdb's version contains in-frame clones alone and is incomplete. That table gives V, J and clone size, and the DNA gave D and trimming. The sample has fewer than 250,000 clones; less than 90% are singletons. The V and J ends lost 4 bases and 13 bases respectively, with 14 bases between them. The CDR3 sequence is 11 residues long. Germline CDR1 is SGHKS and CDR2 is YYEKEE (reference sequence). Specimen: peripheral blood. V is TRBV5-5 and J is TRBJ1-2; possible D gene TRBD1, 6 bases. This receptor was obtained from a man between 35 and 55 years old with acute or convalescent COVID-19. Here the CDR3 DNA reads TGTGCCAGCAGCACCCAGGGGTTTTGCACCTTC. Translation: CASSTQGFCTF.